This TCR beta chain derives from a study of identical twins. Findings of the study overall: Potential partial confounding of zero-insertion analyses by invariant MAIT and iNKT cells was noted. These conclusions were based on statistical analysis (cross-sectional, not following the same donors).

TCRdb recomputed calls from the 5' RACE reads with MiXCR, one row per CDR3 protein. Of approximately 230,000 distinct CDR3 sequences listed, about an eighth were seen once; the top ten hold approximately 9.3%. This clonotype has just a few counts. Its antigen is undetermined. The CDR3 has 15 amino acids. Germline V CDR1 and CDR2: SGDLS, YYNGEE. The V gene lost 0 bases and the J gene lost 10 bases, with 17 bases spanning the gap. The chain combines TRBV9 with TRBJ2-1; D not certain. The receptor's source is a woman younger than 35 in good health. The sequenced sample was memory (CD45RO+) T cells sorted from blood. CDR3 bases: TGTGCCAGCAGCGTAGTGGGGTTCCCCGAGAAGGAGCAGTTCTTC. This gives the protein CASSVVGFPEKEQFF.